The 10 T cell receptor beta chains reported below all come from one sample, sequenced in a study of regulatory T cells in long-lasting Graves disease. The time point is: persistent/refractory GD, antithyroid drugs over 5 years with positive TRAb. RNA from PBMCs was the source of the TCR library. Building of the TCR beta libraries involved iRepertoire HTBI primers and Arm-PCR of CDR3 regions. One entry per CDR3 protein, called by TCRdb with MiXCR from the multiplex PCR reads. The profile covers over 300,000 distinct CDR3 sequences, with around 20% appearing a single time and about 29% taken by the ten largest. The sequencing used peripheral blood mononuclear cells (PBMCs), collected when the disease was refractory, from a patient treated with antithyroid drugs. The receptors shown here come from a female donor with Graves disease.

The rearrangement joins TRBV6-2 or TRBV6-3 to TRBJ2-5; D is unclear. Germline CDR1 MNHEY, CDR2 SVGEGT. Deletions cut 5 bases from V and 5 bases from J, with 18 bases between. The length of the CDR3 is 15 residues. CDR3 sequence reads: CASSELPGSGETQYF. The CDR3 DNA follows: TGTGCCAGCAGTGAACTTCCCGGGTCTGGGGAGACCCAGTACTTC.

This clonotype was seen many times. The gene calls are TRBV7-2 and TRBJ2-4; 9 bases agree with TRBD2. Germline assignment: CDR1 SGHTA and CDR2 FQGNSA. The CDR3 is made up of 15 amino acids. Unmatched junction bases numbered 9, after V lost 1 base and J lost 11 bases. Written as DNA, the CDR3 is TGTGCCAGCAGCTTAGTCCAGCAGCGGGAGGTTTTTCAGTACTTC. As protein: CASSLVQQREVFQYF.

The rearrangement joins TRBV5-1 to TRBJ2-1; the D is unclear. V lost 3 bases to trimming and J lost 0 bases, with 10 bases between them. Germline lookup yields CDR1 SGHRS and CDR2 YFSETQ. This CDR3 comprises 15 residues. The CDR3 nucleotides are TGCGCCAGCAGCTCGCAGGTTGGCTCCTACAATGAGCAGTTCTTC. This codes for CASSSQVGSYNEQFF.

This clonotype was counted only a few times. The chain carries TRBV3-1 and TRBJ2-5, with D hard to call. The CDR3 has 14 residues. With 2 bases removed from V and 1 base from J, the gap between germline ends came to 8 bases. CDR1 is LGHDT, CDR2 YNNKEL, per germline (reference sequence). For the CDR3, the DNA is TGTGCCAGCAGCCAACCCTCTACCCAAGAGACCCAGTACTTC. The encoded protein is CASSQPSTQETQYF.

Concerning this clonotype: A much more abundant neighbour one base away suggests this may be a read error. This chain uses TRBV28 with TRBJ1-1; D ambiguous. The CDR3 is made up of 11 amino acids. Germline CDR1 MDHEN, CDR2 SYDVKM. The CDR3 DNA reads TGTGTCAGCAGTTCTTTGTTCGAAGCTTTCTTT. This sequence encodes CVSSSLFEAFF.

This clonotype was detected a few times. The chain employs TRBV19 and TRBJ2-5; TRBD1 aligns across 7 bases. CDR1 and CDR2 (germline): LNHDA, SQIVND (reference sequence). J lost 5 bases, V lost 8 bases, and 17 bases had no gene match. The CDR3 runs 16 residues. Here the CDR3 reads CASRRTGFGVVETQYF. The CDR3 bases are TGTGCCAGTCGACGGACAGGCTTTGGGGTGGTGGAGACCCAGTACTTC. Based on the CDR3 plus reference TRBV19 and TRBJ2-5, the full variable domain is DGGITQSPKYLFRKEGQNVTLSCEQNLNHDAMYWYRQDPGQGLRLIYYSQIVNDFQKGDIAEGYSVSREKKESFPLTVTSAQKNPTAFYLCASRRTGFGVVETQYFGPGTRLLVL.

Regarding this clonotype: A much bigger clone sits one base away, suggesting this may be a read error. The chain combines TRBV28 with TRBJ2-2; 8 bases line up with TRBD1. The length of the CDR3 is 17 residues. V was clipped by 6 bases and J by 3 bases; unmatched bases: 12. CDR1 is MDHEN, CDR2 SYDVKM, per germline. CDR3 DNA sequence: TGTGCCAGCAGCCCCTTCGGGCAGGGACAGGACACCGGGGAGCTGTTTTTT. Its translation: CASSPFGQGQDTGELFF.

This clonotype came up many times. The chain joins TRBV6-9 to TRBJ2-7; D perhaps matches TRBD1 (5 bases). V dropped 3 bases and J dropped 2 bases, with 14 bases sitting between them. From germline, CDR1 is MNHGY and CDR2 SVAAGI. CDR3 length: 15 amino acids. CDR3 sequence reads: CASSYSAGIAYEQYF. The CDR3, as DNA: TGTGCCAGCAGTTACTCTGCAGGGATCGCCTACGAGCAGTACTTC.

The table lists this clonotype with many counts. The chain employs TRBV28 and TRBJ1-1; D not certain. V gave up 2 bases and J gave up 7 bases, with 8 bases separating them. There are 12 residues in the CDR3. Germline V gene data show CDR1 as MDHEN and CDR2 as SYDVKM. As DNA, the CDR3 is TGTGCCAGCAGTTTAAGTCCTCTTGAAGCTTTCTTT. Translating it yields CASSLSPLEAFF.

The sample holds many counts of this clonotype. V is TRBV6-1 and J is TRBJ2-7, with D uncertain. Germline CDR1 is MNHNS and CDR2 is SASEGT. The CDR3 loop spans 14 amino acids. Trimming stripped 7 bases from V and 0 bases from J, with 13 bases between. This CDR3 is CASILTMGSYEQYF. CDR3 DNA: TGTGCCAGCATCCTGACAATGGGCTCCTACGAGCAGTACTTC.